A selection of T cell receptor beta chains follows, all from one sample in a study of blood T cell repertoires in COVID-19. TCRdb's table, derived via immunoSEQ multiplex PCR, lists solely in-frame clones and lacks some. The table includes around 250,000 clones, around 86% detected once. The sequenced sample was peripheral blood. These receptors originate from a man younger than 40 who had recovered from COVID-19. The CDR3 runs from the conserved cysteine through the conserved F or W. A D gene is named only where the DNA matches it firmly. Some rows mark clone size as missing; the rest say once, few, many or name a class of expanded clone.

D gene	clone size	V gene	J gene	CDR3 protein	CDR3 DNA
.	.	TRBV11-2	TRBJ1-4	CASSPLSGGSGKLFF	TGTGCCAGCAGCCCCTTATCGGGGGGGTCGGGGAAACTGTTTTTT
.	.	TRBV27	TRBJ1-1	CASSLSLSSAAEAFF	TGTGCCAGCAGTTTAAGTCTCTCCTCAGCGGCTGAAGCTTTCTTT
.	once	TRBV2	TRBJ1-2	CASSLEVRGYTF	TGTGCCAGCAGTTTGGAGGTCAGGGGCTACACCTTC
.	.	TRBV9	TRBJ2-1	CASSVGGRGSGNEQFF	TGTGCCAGCAGCGTGGGCGGACGGGGGTCGGGCAATGAGCAGTTCTTC
TRBD1	.	TRBV5-8	TRBJ1-5	CASNPGTVNQPQHF	TGTGCCAGTAACCCCGGGACAGTGAATCAGCCCCAGCATTTT
TRBD1	.	TRBV7-9	TRBJ2-5	CASSPRDRGFQETQYF	TGTGCCAGCAGCCCTCGGGACAGGGGGTTCCAAGAGACCCAGTACTTC
.	.	TRBV6-5	TRBJ1-2	CASVNIQGLFSYTF	TGTGCCAGCGTTAACATCCAGGGTTTATTCAGCTACACCTTC
.	.	TRBV5-5	TRBJ1-1	CASSQGQAGAFF	TGTGCCAGCAGCCAAGGCCAGGCGGGCGCTTTCTTT
.	.	TRBV9	TRBJ2-3	CASSTVQGIGDTQYF	TGTGCCAGCAGCACGGTGCAGGGTATCGGAGATACGCAGTATTTT
TRBD2	.	TRBV6-6	TRBJ2-1	CASRTSGGAGEQFF	TGTGCCAGCAGAACTAGCGGGGGGGCGGGAGAGCAGTTCTTC
TRBD2	.	TRBV6-4	TRBJ2-1	CASSRTSGGNEQFF	TGTGCCAGCAGTAGGACTAGCGGGGGGAATGAGCAGTTCTTC
.	.	TRBV7-2	TRBJ1-3	CASSQRADSGNTIYF	TGTGCCAGCAGCCAGCGGGCGGATTCTGGAAACACCATATATTTT
.	once	TRBV29-1	TRBJ1-1	CSVGRTDYTEAFF	TGCAGCGTTGGGCGGACAGATTACACTGAAGCTTTCTTT
TRBD1	.	TRBV7-9	TRBJ1-2	CASSPNNRDRVYGYTF	TGTGCCAGCAGCCCGAACAACCGGGACAGGGTCTATGGCTACACCTTC
TRBD1	.	TRBV6-5	TRBJ1-1	CASSYNRDREAFF	TGTGCCAGCAGTTACAACCGGGACAGAGAAGCTTTCTTT
TRBD1	.	TRBV5-1	TRBJ1-1	CASSLEETGGIVNTEAFF	TGCGCCAGCAGCTTGGAGGAGACAGGGGGAATAGTAAACACTGAAGCTTTCTTT
TRBD1	.	TRBV10-2	TRBJ1-1	CASIRQGLTEAFF	TGCGCCAGCATCCGACAGGGGCTGACTGAAGCTTTCTTT
TRBD1	.	TRBV5-5	TRBJ1-5	CASSPGTVSNQPQHF	TGTGCCAGCAGCCCCGGGACAGTTAGCAATCAGCCCCAGCATTTT
.	.	TRBV5-1	TRBJ2-1	CASSFPEGSNEQFF	TGCGCCAGCAGCTTCCCCGAGGGTTCCAATGAGCAGTTCTTC
.	.	TRBV5-1	TRBJ2-3	CASSLGTVSPDTQYF	TGCGCCAGCAGCTTGGGGACAGTTAGCCCAGATACGCAGTATTTT
.	.	TRBV19	TRBJ1-3	CASSSTGDSGNTIYF	TGTGCCAGTAGTTCGACAGGTGACTCTGGAAACACCATATATTTT
.	.	TRBV11-2	TRBJ2-5	CASSLAFGGETQYF	TGTGCCAGCAGCTTAGCGTTTGGGGGGGAGACCCAGTACTTC
TRBD1	.	TRBV5-5	TRBJ2-7	CASRAGTGTYEQYF	TGTGCCAGCAGAGCCGGGACAGGGACTTACGAGCAGTACTTC
.	.	TRBV4-2	TRBJ1-5	CASSQEAGGNNQPQHF	TGTGCCAGCAGCCAAGAAGCTGGGGGCAACAATCAGCCCCAGCATTTT
.	few	TRBV6-5	TRBJ1-1	CASPGVSGLAEAFF	TGTGCCAGCCCAGGGGTATCAGGGTTGGCTGAAGCTTTCTTT
.	.	TRBV11-2	TRBJ1-6	CASSLGGPGLYNSPLHF	TGTGCCAGCAGCTTAGGGGGCCCGGGACTCTATAATTCACCCCTCCACTTT
TRBD2	once	TRBV7-2	TRBJ2-5	CASSPQRGGWETQYF	TGTGCCAGCAGCCCCCAGCGGGGGGGCTGGGAGACCCAGTACTTC
.	once	TRBV7-6	TRBJ2-1	CASSLPWRSNEQFF	TGTGCCAGCAGCTTACCTTGGAGGAGCAATGAGCAGTTCTTC
TRBD1	.	TRBV19	TRBJ1-5	CASITGQGVDGHQPQHF	TGTGCCAGTATAACCGGACAGGGGGTGGATGGGCATCAGCCCCAGCATTTT
TRBD1	.	TRBV6-5	TRBJ1-5	CASNRDRGLQPQHF	TGTGCCAGCAACCGAGACAGGGGGCTTCAGCCCCAGCATTTT
.	.	TRBV19	TRBJ1-5	CASSMWSGQPQHF	TGTGCCAGTAGTATGTGGTCGGGTCAGCCCCAGCATTTT
TRBD2	.	TRBV7-9	TRBJ2-5	CASSSWTSEETQYF	TGTGCCAGCAGCTCGTGGACTAGTGAAGAGACCCAGTACTTC
.	.	TRBV2	TRBJ1-5	CASSDNRILPPRVNSNQPQHF	TGTGCCAGCAGTGATAACCGAATCCTCCCCCCCCGAGTCAATAGCAATCAGCCCCAGCATTTT
.	.	TRBV19	TRBJ2-2	CATSGRGETGELFF	TGTGCCACTAGTGGCAGGGGGGAGACCGGGGAGCTGTTTTTT
.	.	TRBV7-9	TRBJ2-7	CASSFPGGIYEQYF	TGTGCCAGCAGCTTCCCTGGCGGTATCTACGAGCAGTACTTC
.	.	TRBV19	TRBJ1-5	CASSIGLFITPQHF	TGTGCCAGTAGTATCGGTTTATTTATCACGCCCCAGCATTTT
TRBD1	.	TRBV7-8	TRBJ1-2	CASSFTPTGDYGYTF	TGTGCCAGCAGCTTTACCCCAACAGGGGACTATGGCTACACCTTC
.	.	TRBV20-1	TRBJ1-1	CRVQQEPEAFF	TGCAGGGTTCAACAGGAACCTGAAGCTTTCTTT
.	once	TRBV18	TRBJ2-7	CASSPSGFEQYF	TGTGCCAGCTCACCAAGTGGCTTCGAGCAGTACTTC
.	few	TRBV3-1/TRBV3-2	TRBJ1-1	CASSQGAGETEAFF	TGTGCCAGCAGCCAGGGTGCCGGGGAAACTGAAGCTTTCTTT
.	.	TRBV5-6	TRBJ1-6	CASSIRQTYNSPLHF	TGTGCCAGCAGCATTCGACAGACCTATAATTCACCCCTCCACTTT